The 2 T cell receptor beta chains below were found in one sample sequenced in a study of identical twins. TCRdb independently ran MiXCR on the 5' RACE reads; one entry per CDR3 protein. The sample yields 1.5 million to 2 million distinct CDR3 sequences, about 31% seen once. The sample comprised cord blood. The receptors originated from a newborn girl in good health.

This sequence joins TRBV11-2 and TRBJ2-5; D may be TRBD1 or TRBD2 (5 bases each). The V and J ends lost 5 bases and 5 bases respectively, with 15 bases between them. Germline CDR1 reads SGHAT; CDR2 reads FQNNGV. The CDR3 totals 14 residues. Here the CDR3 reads CASSPSMGVETQYF. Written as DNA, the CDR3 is TGTGCCAGCAGCCCCTCAATGGGGGTCGAGACCCAGTACTTC.

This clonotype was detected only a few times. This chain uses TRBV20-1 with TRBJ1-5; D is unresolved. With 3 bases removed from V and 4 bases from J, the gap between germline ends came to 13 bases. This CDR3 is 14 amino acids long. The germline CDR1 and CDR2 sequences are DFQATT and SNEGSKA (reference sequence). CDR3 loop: CSARDGGENQPQHF. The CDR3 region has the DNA TGCAGTGCTAGGGATGGCGGTGAGAATCAGCCCCAGCATTTT.